This T cell receptor (beta chain) was recovered during a study of OX40 agonist ivuxolimab in advanced cancers. As for the study in general: Patients with prior anti-PD-1, anti-PD-L1 or anti-CTLA-4 therapy were eligible; 40% had some.

The protocol was immunoSEQ multiplex PCR, while the TCRdb copy is restricted to in-frame clones and leaves out a portion. This sample has around 100,000 clones, with about 87% found just once. This clonotype originated in an adult with an advanced solid tumor such as melanoma, head and neck, liver or kidney cancer. The source was CD4+ or CD8+ T cells sorted from blood, collected in a trial of the OX40 agonist ivuxolimab.

CDR3 coding DNA: TGCGCCAGCAGTCAGTCGAGGTCGCCGTACTTC. Amino acid sequence: CASSQSRSPYF. The chain combines TRBV23-1 with TRBJ2-7; no clear D gene. TRBV23-1 is recorded as an ORF, its role being uncertain. The ends were cut back, 3 bases at V and 12 bases at J, with 12 bases in the middle. The CDR3 loop spans 11 amino acids.